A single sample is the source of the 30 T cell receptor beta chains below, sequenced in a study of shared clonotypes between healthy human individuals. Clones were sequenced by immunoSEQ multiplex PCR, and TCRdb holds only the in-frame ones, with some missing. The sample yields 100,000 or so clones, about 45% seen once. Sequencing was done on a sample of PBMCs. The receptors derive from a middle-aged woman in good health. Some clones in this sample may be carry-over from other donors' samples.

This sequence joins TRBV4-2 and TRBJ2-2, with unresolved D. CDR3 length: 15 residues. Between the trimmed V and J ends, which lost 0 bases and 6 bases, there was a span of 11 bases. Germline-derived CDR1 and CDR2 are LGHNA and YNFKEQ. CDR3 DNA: TGTGCCAGCAGCCAAGACGGGTCACTATCCGGGGAGCTGTTTTTT. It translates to CASSQDGSLSGELFF.

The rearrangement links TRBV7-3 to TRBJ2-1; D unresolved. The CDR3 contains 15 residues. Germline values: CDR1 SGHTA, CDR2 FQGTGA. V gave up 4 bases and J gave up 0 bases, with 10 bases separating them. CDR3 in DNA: TGTGCCAGCAGCTACGGGCGCTCCTCCTACAATGAGCAGTTCTTC. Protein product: CASSYGRSSYNEQFF.

In DNA form, the CDR3 reads TGTGCCAGCAGCCAAGAGAGGGGTCTCTATGGCTACACCTTC. Encoded protein: CASSQERGLYGYTF. The chain combines TRBV4-2 with TRBJ1-2; D might be TRBD1 (5 bases). The V and J ends lost 0 bases and 4 bases respectively, with 9 bases between them. CDR1 is LGHNA, CDR2 YNFKEQ, per germline. The CDR3 length is 14 residues.

The CDR3 sequence: CASSRLAGVQETQYF. The CDR3 DNA sequence: TGTGCCAGCAGCCGCCTAGCGGGGGTTCAAGAGACCCAGTACTTC. The J gene is TRBJ2-5, the V gene TRBV7-3, with 10 bases fitting TRBD2. Trimming took 5 bases from V and 2 from J; bases not matched to a gene: 5. This CDR3 spans 15 amino acids. From germline, CDR1 is SGHTA and CDR2 FQGTGA.

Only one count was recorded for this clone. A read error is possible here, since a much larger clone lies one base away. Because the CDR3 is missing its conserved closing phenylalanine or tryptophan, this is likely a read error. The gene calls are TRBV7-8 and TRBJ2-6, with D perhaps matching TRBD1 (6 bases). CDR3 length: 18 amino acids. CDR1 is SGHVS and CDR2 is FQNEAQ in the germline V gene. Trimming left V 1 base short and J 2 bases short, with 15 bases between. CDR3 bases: TGTGCCAGCAGCTTAGGGGGCAGGGGACGGACTGGGGCCAACGTCCTGACTCTC. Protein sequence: CASSLGGRGRTGANVLTL.

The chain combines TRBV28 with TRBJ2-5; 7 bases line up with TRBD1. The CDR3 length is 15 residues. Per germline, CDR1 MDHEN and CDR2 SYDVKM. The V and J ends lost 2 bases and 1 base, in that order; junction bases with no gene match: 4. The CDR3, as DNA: TGTGCCAGCAGTTTACCGGGACAGTTCCAAGAGACCCAGTACTTC. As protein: CASSLPGQFQETQYF. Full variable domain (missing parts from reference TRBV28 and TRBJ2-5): DVKVTQSSRYLVKRTGEKVFLECVQDMDHENMFWYRQDPGLGLRLIYFSYDVKMKEKGDIPEGYSVSREKKERFSLILESASTNQTSMYLCASSLPGQFQETQYFGPGTRLLVL.

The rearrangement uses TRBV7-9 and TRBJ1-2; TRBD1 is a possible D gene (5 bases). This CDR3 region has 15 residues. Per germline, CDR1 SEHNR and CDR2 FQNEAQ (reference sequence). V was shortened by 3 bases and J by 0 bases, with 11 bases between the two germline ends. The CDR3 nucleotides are TGTGCCAGCAGCTTTGGCCCAGGGACTAACTATGGCTACACCTTC. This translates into CASSFGPGTNYGYTF.

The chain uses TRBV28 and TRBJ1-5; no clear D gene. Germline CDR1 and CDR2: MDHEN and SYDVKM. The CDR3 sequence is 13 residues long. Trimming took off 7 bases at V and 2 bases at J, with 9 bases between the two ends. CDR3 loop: CASTQSRNQPQHF. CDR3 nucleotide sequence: TGTGCCAGCACTCAGAGCCGCAATCAGCCCCAGCATTTT.

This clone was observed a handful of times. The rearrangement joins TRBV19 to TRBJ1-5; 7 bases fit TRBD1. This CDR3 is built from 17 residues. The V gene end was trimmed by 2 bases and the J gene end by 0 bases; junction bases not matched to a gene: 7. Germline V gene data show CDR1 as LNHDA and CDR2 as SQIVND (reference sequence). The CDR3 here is CASSIFGGQYSNQPQHF. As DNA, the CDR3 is TGTGCCAGTAGTATATTTGGGGGACAGTATAGCAATCAGCCCCAGCATTTT. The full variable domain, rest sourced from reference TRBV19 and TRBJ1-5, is DGGITQSPKYLFRKEGQNVTLSCEQNLNHDAMYWYRQDPGQGLRLIYYSQIVNDFQKGDIAEGYSVSREKKESFPLTVTSAQKNPTAFYLCASSIFGGQYSNQPQHFGDGTRLSIL.

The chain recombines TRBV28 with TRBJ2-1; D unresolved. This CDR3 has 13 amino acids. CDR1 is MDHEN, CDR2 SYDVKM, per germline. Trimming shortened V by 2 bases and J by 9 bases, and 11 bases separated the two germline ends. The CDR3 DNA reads TGTGCCAGCAGTTTAGGGCAAGCAATTGAGCAGTTCTTC. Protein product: CASSLGQAIEQFF.

The CDR3, as DNA: TGTGCCAGCAGCTCGTTCGCGGGATTCGACACCGGGGAGCTGTTTTTT. This sequence encodes CASSSFAGFDTGELFF. The chain has TRBV7-3 and TRBJ2-2; a weak D match, TRBD2 (6 bases). CDR1 and CDR2 (germline): SGHTA, FQGTGA. V was clipped by 4 bases and J by 3 bases, with 15 bases between them. There are 16 residues in the CDR3.

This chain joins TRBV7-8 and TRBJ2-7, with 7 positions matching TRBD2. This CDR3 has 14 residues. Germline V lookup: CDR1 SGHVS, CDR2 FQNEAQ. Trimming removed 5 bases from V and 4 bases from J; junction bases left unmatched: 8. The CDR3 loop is CASSLERGLYEQYF. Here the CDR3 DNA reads TGTGCCAGCAGCCTCGAGCGGGGTTTGTACGAGCAGTACTTC.

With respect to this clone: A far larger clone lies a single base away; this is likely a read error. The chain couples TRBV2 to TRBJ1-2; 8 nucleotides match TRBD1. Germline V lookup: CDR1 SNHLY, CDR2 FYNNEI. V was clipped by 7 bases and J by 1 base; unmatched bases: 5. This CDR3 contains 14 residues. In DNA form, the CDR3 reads TGTGCCAGCAACCTGACAGGGGATAACTATGGCTACACCTTC. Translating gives CASNLTGDNYGYTF.

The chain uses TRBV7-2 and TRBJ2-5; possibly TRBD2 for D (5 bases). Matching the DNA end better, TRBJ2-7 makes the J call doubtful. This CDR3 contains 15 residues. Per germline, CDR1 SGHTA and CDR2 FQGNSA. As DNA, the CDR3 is TGTGCCAGCAGCTTAACGGGGTCATTCTCCTACGAGCAGTACTTC. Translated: CASSLTGSFSYEQYF.

Written as DNA, the CDR3 is TGTGCCAGCAGTTTGGTGTCCCCGACAGGGGCCGCCGGGGAGCTGTTTTTT. Translating gives CASSLVSPTGAAGELFF. V usage is TRBV28 and J usage is TRBJ2-2; 8 nucleotides align to TRBD1. Per the germline V gene, CDR1 is MDHEN and CDR2 is SYDVKM. This CDR3 region has 17 residues. V was clipped by 3 bases and J by 6 bases; unmatched bases: 12. The entire variable domain, with the rest obtained from reference TRBV28 and TRBJ2-2, is as follows: DVKVTQSSRYLVKRTGEKVFLECVQDMDHENMFWYRQDPGLGLRLIYFSYDVKMKEKGDIPEGYSVSREKKERFSLILESASTNQTSMYLCASSLVSPTGAAGELFFGEGSRLTVL.

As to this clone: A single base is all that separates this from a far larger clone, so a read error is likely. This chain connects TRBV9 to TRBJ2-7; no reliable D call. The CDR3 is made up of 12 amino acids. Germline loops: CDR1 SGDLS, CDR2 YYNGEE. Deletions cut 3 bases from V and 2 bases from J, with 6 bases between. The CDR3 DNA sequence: TGTGCCAGCAGCGGACCGACCTACGAGCAGTACTTC. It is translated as CASSGPTYEQYF.

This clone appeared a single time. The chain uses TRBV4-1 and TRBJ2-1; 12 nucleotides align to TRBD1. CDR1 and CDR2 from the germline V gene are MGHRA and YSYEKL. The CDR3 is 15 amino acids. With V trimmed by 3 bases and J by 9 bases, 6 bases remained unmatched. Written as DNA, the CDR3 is TGCGCCAGCAGCCAGCCGGGACAGGGGGCGCGTGAGCAGTTCTTC. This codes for CASSQPGQGAREQFF.

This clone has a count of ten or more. The CDR3 coding sequence is TGCAGCGTTGTAGAGACGGGCATGGAGTCTGAAGCTTTCTTT. This sequence encodes CSVVETGMESEAFF. The J gene is TRBJ1-1, the V gene TRBV29-1; the D is unclear. V was trimmed by 4 bases and J by 6 bases, leaving 18 bases between them. Germline lookup yields CDR1 SQVTM and CDR2 ANQGSEA. The CDR3 sequence is 14 residues long.

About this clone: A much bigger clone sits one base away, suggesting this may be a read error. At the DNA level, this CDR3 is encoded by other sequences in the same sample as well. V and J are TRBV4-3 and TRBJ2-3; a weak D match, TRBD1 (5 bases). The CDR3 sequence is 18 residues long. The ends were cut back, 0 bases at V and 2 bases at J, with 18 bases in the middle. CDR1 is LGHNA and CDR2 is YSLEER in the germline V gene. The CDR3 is CASSQEGSRQGYTDTQYF. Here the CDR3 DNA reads TGCGCCAGCAGCCAAGAGGGTTCGCGGCAGGGCTACACAGATACGCAGTATTTT.

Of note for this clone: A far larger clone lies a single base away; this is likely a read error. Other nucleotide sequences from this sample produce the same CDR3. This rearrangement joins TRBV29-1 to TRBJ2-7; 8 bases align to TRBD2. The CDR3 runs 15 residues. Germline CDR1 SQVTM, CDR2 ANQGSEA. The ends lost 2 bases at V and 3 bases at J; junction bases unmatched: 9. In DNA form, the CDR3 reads TGCAGCGTTGAATTTGGAACTAGCGGACACTACGAGCAGTACTTC. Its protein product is CSVEFGTSGHYEQYF.

Here the CDR3 DNA reads TGTGCCATCACCCCGGGGGCACAAGAGACCCAGTACTTC. It yields the protein CAITPGAQETQYF. V usage is TRBV10-3 and J usage is TRBJ2-5; D may match TRBD1 or TRBD2 (6 bases each). Trimming pared 7 bases from V and 2 bases from J, leaving 11 bases between. The germline V gene encodes CDR1 ENHRY and CDR2 SYGVKD. The CDR3 is 13 amino acids.

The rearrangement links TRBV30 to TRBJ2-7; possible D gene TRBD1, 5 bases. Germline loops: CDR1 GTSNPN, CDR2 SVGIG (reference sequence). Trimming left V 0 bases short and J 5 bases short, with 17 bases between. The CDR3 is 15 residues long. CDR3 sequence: CAWSVGAAVFDEQYF. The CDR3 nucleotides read TGTGCCTGGAGTGTAGGGGCTGCTGTATTTGACGAGCAGTACTTC.

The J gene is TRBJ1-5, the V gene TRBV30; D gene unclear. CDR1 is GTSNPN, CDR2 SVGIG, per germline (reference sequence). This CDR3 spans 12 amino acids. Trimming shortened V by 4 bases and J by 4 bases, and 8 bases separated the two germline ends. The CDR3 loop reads CAWKEANQPQHF. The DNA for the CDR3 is TGTGCCTGGAAGGAAGCTAATCAGCCCCAGCATTTT.

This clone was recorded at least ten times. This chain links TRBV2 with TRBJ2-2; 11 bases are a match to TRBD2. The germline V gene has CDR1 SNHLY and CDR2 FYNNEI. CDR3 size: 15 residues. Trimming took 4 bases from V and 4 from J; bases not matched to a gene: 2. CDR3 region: CASSGLAGPTGELFF. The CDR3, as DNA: TGTGCCAGCAGTGGACTAGCGGGACCCACCGGGGAGCTGTTTTTT.

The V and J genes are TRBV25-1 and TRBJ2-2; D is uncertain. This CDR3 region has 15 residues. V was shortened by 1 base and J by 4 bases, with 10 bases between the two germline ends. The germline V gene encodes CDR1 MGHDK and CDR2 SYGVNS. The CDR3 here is CASSEWGSGTGELFF. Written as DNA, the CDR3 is TGTGCCAGCAGTGAATGGGGTTCGGGCACCGGGGAGCTGTTTTTT.

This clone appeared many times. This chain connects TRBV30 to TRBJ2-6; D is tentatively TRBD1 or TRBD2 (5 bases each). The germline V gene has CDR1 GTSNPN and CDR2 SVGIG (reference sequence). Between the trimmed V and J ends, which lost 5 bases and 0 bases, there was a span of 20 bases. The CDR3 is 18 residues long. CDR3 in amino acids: CAWFSVGTVYSGANVLTF. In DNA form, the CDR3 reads TGTGCCTGGTTCTCGGTCGGGACCGTGTACTCTGGGGCCAACGTCCTGACTTTC.

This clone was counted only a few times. CDR3 in amino acids: CASSFGPTEAFF. The DNA for the CDR3 is TGTGCCAGCAGTTTTGGTCCCACTGAAGCTTTCTTT. J is TRBJ1-1 and V is TRBV28; D is unclear. Germline V gives CDR1 MDHEN, CDR2 SYDVKM. V was cut by 3 bases and J by 4 bases, with 6 bases left in between. The CDR3 is made up of 12 amino acids.

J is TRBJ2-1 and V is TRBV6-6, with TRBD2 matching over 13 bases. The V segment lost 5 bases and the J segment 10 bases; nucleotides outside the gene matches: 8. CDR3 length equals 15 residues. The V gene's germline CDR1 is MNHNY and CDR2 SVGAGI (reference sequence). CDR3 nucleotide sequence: TGTGCCAGCAGTACTCCGGGACTAGCGGGATGGGAGCAGTTCTTC. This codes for CASSTPGLAGWEQFF.

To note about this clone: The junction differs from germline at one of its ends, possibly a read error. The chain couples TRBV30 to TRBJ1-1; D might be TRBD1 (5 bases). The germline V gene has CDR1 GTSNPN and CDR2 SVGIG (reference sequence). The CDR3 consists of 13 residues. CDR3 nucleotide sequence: TGCGCCTGGAGTATAGACTGTGGGACTGAAGCTCCCTTT. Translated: CAWSIDCGTEAPF.

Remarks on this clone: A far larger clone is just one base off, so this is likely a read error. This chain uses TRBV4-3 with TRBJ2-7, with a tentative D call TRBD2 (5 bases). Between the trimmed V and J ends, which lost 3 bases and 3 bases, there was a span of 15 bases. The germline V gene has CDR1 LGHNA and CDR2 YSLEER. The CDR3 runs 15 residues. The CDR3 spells CASSQSTGGFYEQYF. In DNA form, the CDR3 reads TGCGCCAGCAGCCAGTCGACTGGCGGGTTCTACGAGCAGTACTTC.